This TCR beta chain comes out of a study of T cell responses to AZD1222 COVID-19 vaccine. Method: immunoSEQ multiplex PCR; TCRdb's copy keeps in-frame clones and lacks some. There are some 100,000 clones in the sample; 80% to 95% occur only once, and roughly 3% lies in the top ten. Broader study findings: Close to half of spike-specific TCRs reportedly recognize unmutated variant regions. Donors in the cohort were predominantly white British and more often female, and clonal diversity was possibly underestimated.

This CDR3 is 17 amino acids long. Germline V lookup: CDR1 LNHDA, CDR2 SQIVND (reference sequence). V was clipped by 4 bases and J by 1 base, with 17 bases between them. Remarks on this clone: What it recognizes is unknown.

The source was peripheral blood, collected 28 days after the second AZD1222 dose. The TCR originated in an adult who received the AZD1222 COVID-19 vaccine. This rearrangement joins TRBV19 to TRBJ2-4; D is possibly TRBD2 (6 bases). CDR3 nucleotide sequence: TGTGCCAGTAGTAACCGGGAGAAGCCGCTCGCCAAAAACATTCAGTACTTC. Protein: CASSNREKPLAKNIQYF.